The 19 T cell receptor beta chains below all came from one sample that was sequenced in a study of blood T cell repertoires in COVID-19. Generated by immunoSEQ multiplex PCR, the TCRdb table keeps only in-frame clones and is missing some. The repertoire consists of about 280,000 clones, with around 84% occurring once and the leading ten covering approximately 5%. Input material: PBMCs or T cells enriched from blood (not recorded which). The receptors stem from a man aged 35 to 55 who had been exposed to COVID-19.

The V and J genes are TRBV6-5 and TRBJ1-2, with D hard to call. The length of the CDR3 is 14 residues. Germline loops: CDR1 MNHEY, CDR2 SVGAGI. Deletions cut 0 bases from V and 6 bases from J, with 11 bases between. CDR3 coding DNA: TGTGCCAGCAGTTACTCGGAGGGTCGTAATGGCTACACCTTC. Amino acid sequence: CASSYSEGRNGYTF.

This clone was observed at least ten times. The J gene is TRBJ2-3, the V gene TRBV11-2; 11 bases agree with TRBD2. Germline V gene sequence: CDR1 SGHAT, CDR2 FQNNGV. This CDR3 comprises 17 residues. After removal of 5 bases from V and 2 bases from J, the junction contained 9 bases not matched to a gene. DNA of the CDR3: TGTGCCAGCAGCCCCGAAGTGGGACTAGCGGCCACAGATACGCAGTATTTT. Protein product: CASSPEVGLAATDTQYF.

The chain has TRBV12-3 or TRBV12-4 and TRBJ2-7, with a possible D match to TRBD1 (5 bases). Trimming left V 5 bases short and J 5 bases short, with 10 bases between. This CDR3 is built from 12 residues. The CDR3 loop reads CASSAQGNEQYF. The DNA of the CDR3 is TGTGCCAGCAGTGCCCAGGGTAACGAGCAGTACTTC.

The J gene is TRBJ2-5, the V gene TRBV27; 9 bases fit TRBD1. V was pared by 5 bases and J by 5 bases, with 9 bases of the junction left unmatched. CDR3 length: 15 amino acids. Germline V CDR1 and CDR2: MNHEY, SMNVEV (reference sequence). The CDR3 sequence: CASSPLQGAGETQYF. DNA for the CDR3: TGTGCCAGCAGTCCCCTACAGGGGGCAGGGGAGACCCAGTACTTC.

The V gene is TRBV7-9, the J gene TRBJ1-2, with 7 bases that match TRBD1. Germline-derived CDR1 and CDR2 are SEHNR and FQNEAQ (reference sequence). V lost 5 bases, J lost 7 bases, and 4 bases stayed unmatched. This CDR3 is built from 12 residues. The CDR3 here is CASSPAGGGYTF. The CDR3 coding sequence is TGTGCCAGCAGCCCGGCAGGGGGTGGCTACACCTTC.

The rearrangement links TRBV2 to TRBJ2-1; 8 bases agree with TRBD1. CDR1 is SNHLY, CDR2 FYNNEI, per germline. The V and J ends lost 5 bases and 12 bases, in that order; junction bases with no gene match: 15. This CDR3 region has 15 residues. The CDR3 DNA follows: TGTGCCAGCAGTAGAGGACAGGGTATGAGCGGCGGGCAGTTCTTC. Translation gives CASSRGQGMSGGQFF.

This chain connects TRBV9 to TRBJ1-1, with 9 bases fitting TRBD1. Trimming took 7 bases from V and 1 from J; bases not matched to a gene: 5. CDR1 and CDR2 from the germline V gene are SGDLS and YYNGEE. The CDR3 has 14 residues. The CDR3 region is CASQPGQGNTEAFF. For the CDR3, the DNA is TGTGCCAGCCAGCCGGGACAGGGGAACACTGAAGCTTTCTTT.

This chain joins TRBV7-9 and TRBJ1-1; D gene ambiguous. The CDR3 totals 14 residues. The V end was cut by 5 bases, the J end by 4 bases, with 14 bases between. Germline lookup yields CDR1 SEHNR and CDR2 FQNEAQ (reference sequence). The CDR3 here is CASSQQAGTTEAFF. CDR3 in DNA: TGTGCCAGCAGCCAACAAGCGGGCACCACTGAAGCTTTCTTT. Looking up the rest from reference TRBV7-9 and TRBJ1-1 gives the full variable domain: DTGVSQNPRHKITKRGQNVTFRCDPISEHNRLYWYRQTLGQGPEFLTYFQNEAQLEKSRLLSDRFSAERPKGSFSTLEIQRTEQGDSAMYLCASSQQAGTTEAFFGQGTRLTVV.

The chain is built from TRBV3-1 (or the pseudogene TRBV3-2) and TRBJ1-5, with D unresolved. With 0 bases removed from V and 0 bases from J, the gap between germline ends came to 6 bases. Germline lookup yields CDR1 LGHDT and CDR2 YNNKEL (reference sequence). CDR3 size: 15 residues. The CDR3 bases are TGTGCCAGCAGCCAAGATAAAAATAGCAATCAGCCCCAGCATTTT. Its protein product is CASSQDKNSNQPQHF.

The chain uses TRBV30 and TRBJ2-7; the match to TRBD2 covers 8 bases. CDR3 length equals 16 residues. After removal of 3 bases from V and 3 bases from J, the junction contained 13 bases not matched to a gene. CDR1 is GTSNPN and CDR2 is SVGIG in the germline V gene (reference sequence). The CDR3 reads CAWRDSGGRRRYEQYF. The CDR3 DNA follows: TGTGCCTGGAGGGACAGCGGGGGCCGTCGTCGCTACGAGCAGTACTTC.

The CDR3 DNA is TGTGCCATCAGTAACCCTAGCGAGCAGTTCTTC. It specifies CAISNPSEQFF. This chain joins TRBV10-3 and TRBJ2-1; possible D gene TRBD2, 5 bases. This CDR3 has 11 amino acids. V was cut by 5 bases and J by 10 bases, with 9 bases left in between. Looked up from germline, CDR1 is ENHRY and CDR2 is SYGVKD.

The chain has TRBV3-1 (or the pseudogene TRBV3-2) and TRBJ2-2; 10 bases match TRBD2. Germline assignment: CDR1 LGHDT and CDR2 YNNKEL (reference sequence). The CDR3 loop spans 15 amino acids. The J segment lost 5 bases and the V segment lost 4 bases, leaving 4 bases of the junction unmatched. Written as DNA, the CDR3 is TGTGCCAGCAGCCGACCGGGACTAGCGACCGGGGAGCTGTTTTTT. Encoded protein: CASSRPGLATGELFF.

The V call is TRBV9, the J call TRBJ1-2, with D perhaps TRBD1 (5 bases). Looked up from germline, CDR1 is SGDLS and CDR2 is YYNGEE. The V gene lost 4 bases and the J gene lost 7 bases, with 23 bases spanning the gap. The CDR3 is 16 amino acids. The DNA of the CDR3 is TGTGCCAGCAGCCCTGGCCCAGGCACCAATCAGGGTGGCTACACCTTC. Amino acid sequence: CASSPGPGTNQGGYTF. Based on the CDR3 plus reference TRBV9 and TRBJ1-2, the full variable domain is DSGVTQTPKHLITATGQRVTLRCSPRSGDLSVYWYQQSLDQGLQFLIQYYNGEERAKGNILERFSAQQFPDLHSELNLSSLELGDSALYFCASSPGPGTNQGGYTFGSGTRLTVV.

This clone was seen once. The rearrangement joins TRBV5-1 to TRBJ2-7; D is uncertain. The CDR3 is 13 residues long. The germline gives CDR1 SGHRS, CDR2 YFSETQ. With 4 bases removed from V and 2 bases from J, the gap between germline ends came to 10 bases. The chain's CDR3 is CASSPDGAYEQYF. Here the CDR3 DNA reads TGCGCCAGCAGCCCGGATGGAGCCTACGAGCAGTACTTC.

This clone was counted once. The CDR3 spells CASSLANRPYEQYF. In DNA, the CDR3 is TGTGCCAGCAGCTTGGCTAACAGACCCTACGAGCAGTACTTC. The genes are TRBV5-4 and TRBJ2-7; D is ambiguous. The CDR3 length is 14 residues. CDR1 and CDR2 (germline): SGHNT, YYREEE (reference sequence). The V and J ends lost 0 bases and 2 bases respectively, with 9 bases between them. The whole variable domain, filled in from reference TRBV5-4 and TRBJ2-7, reads ETGVTQSPTHLIKTRGQQVTLRCSSQSGHNTVSWYQQALGQGPQFIFQYYREEENGRGNFPPRFSGLQFPNYSSELNVNALELDDSALYLCASSLANRPYEQYFGPGTRLTVT.

The DNA of the CDR3 is TGTGCCAGCACCCCCGGGGCAGGGGGCGTTTCAGAGACCCAGTACTTC. Its translation is CASTPGAGGVSETQYF. V gene TRBV9 combines with J gene TRBJ2-5, with 8 bases that match TRBD1. Germline V gives CDR1 SGDLS, CDR2 YYNGEE. The CDR3 spans 16 residues. Germline trimming cut 6 bases from V and 4 bases from J; bases unmatched to any gene: 14. Using reference TRBV9 and TRBJ2-5 for the parts outside the CDR3, the full variable domain is DSGVTQTPKHLITATGQRVTLRCSPRSGDLSVYWYQQSLDQGLQFLIQYYNGEERAKGNILERFSAQQFPDLHSELNLSSLELGDSALYFCASTPGAGGVSETQYFGPGTRLLVL.

The V and J genes are TRBV24-1 and TRBJ2-1; 11 bases match TRBD2. Germline CDR1 and CDR2: KGHDR and SFDVKD. Trimming at V came to 3 bases and at J to 0 bases, leaving 3 bases not matched to a gene. This CDR3 comprises 17 residues. In DNA, the CDR3 is TGTGCCACCAGTGATCCCGGACTAGCGGGCTCCTACAATGAGCAGTTCTTC. Translating it yields CATSDPGLAGSYNEQFF.

The chain recombines TRBV4-1 with TRBJ2-7; TRBD2 agrees at 12 bases. From germline, CDR1 is MGHRA and CDR2 YSYEKL. J gave up 4 bases and V 2 bases, and 3 bases lay outside the gene matches. This CDR3 is built from 15 residues. The CDR3 DNA sequence: TGCGCCAGCAGCCAACTAGCGGGAGGGGTGTACGAGCAGTACTTC. Its protein product is CASSQLAGGVYEQYF.

V is TRBV18 and J is TRBJ2-7; D perhaps matches TRBD2 (5 bases). The V and J ends lost 6 bases and 1 base respectively, with 10 bases between them. Germline values: CDR1 KGHSH, CDR2 LQKENI. This CDR3 is built from 13 residues. The CDR3 nucleotides are TGTGCCAGCTCTGAGAGGGATTCCTACGAGCAGTACTTC. It specifies CASSERDSYEQYF.